This T cell receptor (beta chain) is drawn from a study of CD8+ T cells in alopecia areata. For the study at large: Dosing spanned 6 to 18 months on tofacitinib, then 6 months off drug. Study-level findings and limits: Clonality was higher in lesional than normal scalp, especially in alopecia totalis/universalis. Tofacitinib yielded significantly lower scalp clonality and fewer expanded CD8+ clones among the top 100.

Following extraction, RNA underwent reverse transcription to cDNA, which served as the sequencing template. Here immunoSEQ multiplex PCR was the method, and the copy in TCRdb shows in-frame clones only, minus some. The table lists approximately 200,000 clones, 45% to 65% of them singletons, with approximately 3.5% in the top ten. This clone showed up just a few times. As yet, its antigen is unknown. This CDR3 is 12 amino acids long. The V end was cut by 1 base, the J end by 5 bases, with 4 bases between. Germline values: CDR1 SEHNR, CDR2 FQNEAQ (reference sequence). Treatment indicated: oral pan-JAK inhibitor, 5-10 mg twice daily. Peripheral blood samples and lesional scalp punch biopsies were obtained from alopecia areata patients.

The chain recombines TRBV7-9 with TRBJ2-3; the D is unclear. The TCR comes from a human donor with alopecia areata. The source was CD4+ T cells sorted from blood, collected at week 4, from a patient treated with tofacitinib. CDR3 region: CASSLEGDTQYF. In nucleotides, the CDR3 is TGTGCCAGCAGCTTAGAGGGAGATACGCAGTATTTT. Full variable domain (remainder filled in from reference TRBV7-9 and TRBJ2-3): DTGVSQNPRHKITKRGQNVTFRCDPISEHNRLYWYRQTLGQGPEFLTYFQNEAQLEKSRLLSDRFSAERPKGSFSTLEIQRTEQGDSAMYLCASSLEGDTQYFGPGTRLTVL.